What follows are 30 T cell receptor beta chains derived from one specimen sequenced in a study of blood T cell repertoires in COVID-19. The data were produced by immunoSEQ multiplex PCR, yet TCRdb's version contains in-frame clones alone and is incomplete. The data hold some 140,000 clones, with approximately 83% observed a single time. Specimen: peripheral blood. All receptors come from a woman aged 45-65 years who had recovered from COVID-19.

This chain uses TRBV18 with TRBJ1-6, with unresolved D. V lost 3 bases and J 15 bases, leaving 15 bases between the germline ends. This CDR3 comprises 13 residues. Germline assignment: CDR1 KGHSH and CDR2 LQKENI. The CDR3 region has the DNA TGTGCCAGCTCACCCCCGAATATAGAAGTCCTCCACTTT. Its translation: CASSPPNIEVLHF.

This clone was seen a single time. The V and J genes are TRBV6-1 and TRBJ1-5; 8 bases line up with TRBD1. CDR3 length: 16 amino acids. Trimming cost V 2 bases and J 3 bases; bases outside gene matches: 6. Germline lookup yields CDR1 MNHNS and CDR2 SASEGT. The CDR3 sequence: CASSERGQVPNQPQHF. CDR3 nucleotides: TGTGCCAGCAGTGAAAGGGGACAGGTACCCAATCAGCCCCAGCATTTT.

In this sample, this clone turned up once. V gene TRBV6-2 or TRBV6-3 combines with J gene TRBJ2-2, with 9 bases that match TRBD1. Germline V lookup: CDR1 MNHEY, CDR2 SVGEGT. The CDR3 runs 16 residues. V lost 4 bases to trimming and J lost 5 bases; unmatched junction nucleotides: 8. CDR3 nucleotide sequence: TGTGCCAGCAGTTCAAACAGGGGGCGAGGAACCGGGGAGCTGTTTTTT. It yields the protein CASSSNRGRGTGELFF.

This sequence joins TRBV2 and TRBJ2-1; D possibly corresponds to TRBD2 (6 bases). Germline V gene data show CDR1 as SNHLY and CDR2 as FYNNEI. CDR3 length: 13 amino acids. V lost 7 bases and J 5 bases, leaving 12 bases between the germline ends. In nucleotides, the CDR3 is TGTGCCAGCACCGTTGGGGGGAACAATGAGCAGTTCTTC. Its protein is CASTVGGNNEQFF.

The chain recombines TRBV6-2 or TRBV6-3 with TRBJ1-6; D gene uncertain. The CDR3 spans 13 residues. Between the trimmed V and J ends, which lost 2 bases and 7 bases, there was a span of 6 bases. Germline V lookup: CDR1 MNHEY, CDR2 SVGEGT. The CDR3 DNA sequence: TGTGCCAGCAGTTACAAGAGCAATTCACCCCTCCACTTT. Its translation is CASSYKSNSPLHF.

This clone came up once. The chain joins TRBV19 to TRBJ1-5; TRBD1 matches at 7 bases. Germline-derived CDR1 and CDR2 are LNHDA and SQIVND (reference sequence). This CDR3 region has 15 residues. V was clipped by 4 bases and J by 3 bases; unmatched bases: 6. For the CDR3, the DNA is TGTGCCAGTAGTACGAACAGGGGAGCCAATCAGCCCCAGCATTTT. Its protein product is CASSTNRGANQPQHF.

The count of this clone is one. This chain links TRBV15 with TRBJ1-2, with D possibly being TRBD1 (6 bases). The germline V gene has CDR1 LNHNV and CDR2 YYDKDF (reference sequence). CDR3 length: 17 amino acids. Trimming took off 4 bases at V and 1 base at J, with 19 bases between the two ends. CDR3 nucleotide sequence: TGTGCCACCAGCAAAATCTATCAGGGACACCTTAACTATGGCTACACCTTC. It codes for CATSKIYQGHLNYGYTF.

The V gene is TRBV11-3, the J gene TRBJ1-6; 9 nucleotides align to TRBD1. This CDR3 comprises 15 residues. From germline, CDR1 is SGHNT and CDR2 YENEEA. V trimming: 4 bases; J trimming: 7 bases; junction bases outside the gene matches: 5. CDR3 amino acids: CASSSDRGLNSPLHF. The CDR3 DNA sequence: TGTGCCAGCAGCTCGGACAGGGGATTGAATTCACCCCTCCACTTT.

V is TRBV11-2 and J is TRBJ2-2; tentative D call: TRBD2 (6 bases). Trimming stripped 6 bases from V and 2 bases from J, with 13 bases between. The CDR3 totals 15 residues. CDR1 and CDR2 (germline): SGHAT, FQNNGV. The CDR3 DNA sequence: TGTGCCAGCAGACACCCCGGGACTAACACCGGGGAGCTGTTTTTT. It is translated as CASRHPGTNTGELFF.

This clone was seen once. The V call is TRBV7-9, the J call TRBJ2-1, with 8 nucleotides matching TRBD2. This CDR3 is 15 amino acids long. The V and J ends lost 5 bases and 9 bases, in that order; junction bases with no gene match: 12. Germline V CDR1 and CDR2: SEHNR, FQNEAQ (reference sequence). The CDR3 protein is CASSPSGGLPVEQFF. The CDR3 nucleotides are TGTGCCAGCAGCCCCAGCGGGGGCCTGCCAGTTGAGCAGTTCTTC.

The rearrangement joins TRBV24-1 to TRBJ1-6, with 7 nucleotides matching TRBD1. CDR1 is KGHDR, CDR2 SFDVKD, per germline. J lost 4 bases, V lost 3 bases, and 8 bases had no gene match. This CDR3 is 17 amino acids long. The CDR3 DNA is TGTGCCACCAGTGATCCGGGACAGAGCACATATAATTCACCCCTCCACTTT. Translating it yields CATSDPGQSTYNSPLHF.

This chain links TRBV19 with TRBJ1-4; TRBD1 matches 7 bases. V was clipped by 3 bases and J by 8 bases; unmatched bases: 9. Germline CDR1 is LNHDA and CDR2 is SQIVND (reference sequence). The CDR3 sequence is 15 residues long. CDR3 bases: TGTGCCAGTAGTATTTACAGGGGTATCAGCGAAAAACTGTTTTTT. This sequence encodes CASSIYRGISEKLFF. Drawing the rest from reference TRBV19 and TRBJ1-4, the complete variable domain is DGGITQSPKYLFRKEGQNVTLSCEQNLNHDAMYWYRQDPGQGLRLIYYSQIVNDFQKGDIAEGYSVSREKKESFPLTVTSAQKNPTAFYLCASSIYRGISEKLFFGSGTQLSVL.

There are a few counts of this clone. The rearrangement links TRBV2 to TRBJ1-6; maybe TRBD1 (5 bases). This CDR3 is built from 13 residues. Germline assignment: CDR1 SNHLY and CDR2 FYNNEI. Trimming cost V 1 base and J 9 bases, with 7 bases left between them. In DNA form, the CDR3 reads TGTGCCAGCAGTGAAGAGGGGCGTTCACCCCTCCACTTT. Protein: CASSEEGRSPLHF.

Only one count was recorded for this clone. The chain recombines TRBV9 with TRBJ1-1; tentative D call: TRBD1 (5 bases). V was trimmed by 0 bases and J by 1 base, leaving 7 bases between them. The CDR3 runs 14 residues. CDR1 and CDR2 from the germline V gene are SGDLS and YYNGEE. The CDR3 protein is CASSVGGENTEAFF. CDR3 DNA sequence: TGTGCCAGCAGCGTAGGGGGGGAGAACACTGAAGCTTTCTTT. Looking up the rest from reference TRBV9 and TRBJ1-1 gives the full variable domain: DSGVTQTPKHLITATGQRVTLRCSPRSGDLSVYWYQQSLDQGLQFLIQYYNGEERAKGNILERFSAQQFPDLHSELNLSSLELGDSALYFCASSVGGENTEAFFGQGTRLTVV.

This CDR3 is CASSQRGAARGNTIYF. Written as DNA, the CDR3 is TGTGCCAGCAGCCAGCGGGGGGCGGCCCGCGGAAACACCATATATTTT. The V gene is TRBV3-1 (or the pseudogene TRBV3-2), the J gene TRBJ1-3; the D gene is possibly TRBD1 (6 bases). The CDR3 has 16 amino acids. The germline CDR1 and CDR2 sequences are LGHDT and YNNKEL (reference sequence). The ends were cut back, 3 bases at V and 4 bases at J, with 16 bases in the middle.

The chain is built from TRBV24-1 and TRBJ2-7; possibly TRBD1 for D (7 bases). The CDR3 has 15 residues. Trimming removed 3 bases from V and 4 bases from J, with 15 bases in between. In germline, CDR1 is KGHDR, CDR2 SFDVKD. CDR3 residues: CATSDIGGAGYEQYF. The CDR3, as DNA: TGTGCCACCAGTGATATAGGGGGCGCGGGATACGAGCAGTACTTC.

The chain combines TRBV29-1 with TRBJ2-3; 9 nucleotides match TRBD1. Germline V gene lookup returns CDR1 SQVTM and CDR2 ANQGSEA. The CDR3 is 16 amino acids. Germline trimming cut 8 bases from V and 5 bases from J; bases unmatched to any gene: 17. The chain's CDR3 is CSIEWAGTGTVDTQYF. Written as DNA, the CDR3 is TGCAGCATCGAATGGGCCGGGACAGGGACAGTAGATACGCAGTATTTT.

This clone was picked up one time. The chain links TRBV5-8 to TRBJ1-5; D is unclear. Germline CDR1 is SGHTS and CDR2 is YDEGEE. V was shortened by 4 bases and J by 4 bases, with 12 bases between the two germline ends. The CDR3 spans 14 residues. CDR3 sequence: CASSRSGGNQPQHF. Written as DNA, the CDR3 is TGTGCCAGCAGCCGCTCTGGAGGAAATCAGCCCCAGCATTTT.

The genes are TRBV7-9 and TRBJ2-1, with 13 bases matching TRBD2. V shed 2 bases, J shed 2 bases, and the junction held 6 bases outside the gene matches. This CDR3 has 18 residues. In germline, CDR1 is SEHNR, CDR2 FQNEAQ (reference sequence). The CDR3 loop is CASSLTLAGGSTYNEQFF. The CDR3 DNA sequence: TGTGCCAGCAGCTTAACACTAGCGGGAGGGTCGACCTACAATGAGCAGTTCTTC.

The chain employs TRBV6-5 and TRBJ1-5; D may be TRBD1 (5 bases). This CDR3 spans 15 amino acids. Trimming stripped 6 bases from V and 3 bases from J, with 15 bases between. Germline CDR1 reads MNHEY; CDR2 reads SVGAGI. CDR3 residues: CASRTSRQNNQPQHF. CDR3 DNA sequence: TGTGCCAGCAGGACATCGCGACAGAACAATCAGCCCCAGCATTTT.

The rearrangement uses TRBV18 and TRBJ1-2; 7 positions agree with TRBD1. This CDR3 has 13 residues. The V gene's germline CDR1 is KGHSH and CDR2 LQKENI. V was pared by 4 bases and J by 8 bases, with 7 bases of the junction left unmatched. In nucleotides, the CDR3 is TGTGCCAGCTCACGAGAGGGGGCGAGCGGCTACACCTTC. Its translation is CASSREGASGYTF.

This chain joins TRBV3-1 (or the pseudogene TRBV3-2) and TRBJ1-4, with TRBD1 identical over 8 bases. V gave up 4 bases and J gave up 3 bases; unmatched junction bases: 13. Germline assignment: CDR1 LGHDT and CDR2 YNNKEL (reference sequence). The CDR3 consists of 18 residues. The CDR3 sequence: CASSRTQGAISSNEKLFF. The CDR3 coding sequence is TGTGCCAGCAGCCGAACGCAGGGGGCGATAAGTTCTAATGAAAAACTGTTTTTT.

The CDR3 region is CASSNGQGGWQYF. The CDR3 region has the DNA TGTGCCAGCAGCAACGGACAGGGGGGATGGCAGTACTTC. The V and J genes are TRBV11-2 and TRBJ2-7, with 10 positions matching TRBD1. The germline gives CDR1 SGHAT, CDR2 FQNNGV. This CDR3 comprises 13 residues. V dropped 5 bases and J dropped 9; count of bases not matched to a gene: 7.

The chain joins TRBV7-9 to TRBJ1-1; TRBD1 aligns across 7 bases. The junction had 7 bases not matched to a gene; V was cut back by 5 bases and J by 1 base. Germline-derived CDR1 and CDR2 are SEHNR and FQNEAQ (reference sequence). The CDR3 loop spans 15 amino acids. The CDR3 spells CASSHPDRANTEAFF. The CDR3 DNA reads as TGTGCCAGCAGCCACCCCGACAGGGCGAACACTGAAGCTTTCTTT. Full variable domain (missing parts from reference TRBV7-9 and TRBJ1-1): DTGVSQNPRHKITKRGQNVTFRCDPISEHNRLYWYRQTLGQGPEFLTYFQNEAQLEKSRLLSDRFSAERPKGSFSTLEIQRTEQGDSAMYLCASSHPDRANTEAFFGQGTRLTVV.

V is TRBV5-1 and J is TRBJ2-5; 12 bases agree with TRBD1. The CDR3 is 15 residues long. J was trimmed by 5 bases and V by 4 bases; bases with no gene match: 6. Per germline, CDR1 SGHRS and CDR2 YFSETQ. The CDR3 DNA reads TGCGCCAGCAGCCTAGGGACAGGGGGCGGGGAGACCCAGTACTTC. Its translation is CASSLGTGGGETQYF.

The V gene is TRBV5-1, the J gene TRBJ1-2; 9 bases are shared with TRBD1. Per germline, CDR1 SGHRS and CDR2 YFSETQ. The J segment lost 6 bases and the V segment lost 4 bases, leaving 10 bases of the junction unmatched. There are 15 residues in the CDR3. The CDR3 region is CASSPQGTGYNGYTF. The CDR3 DNA reads as TGCGCCAGCAGCCCTCAAGGGACAGGGTATAATGGCTACACCTTC.

The chain carries TRBV11-2 and TRBJ1-4; 9 bases agree with TRBD1. J was trimmed by 10 bases and V by 6 bases; bases with no gene match: 12. CDR3 size: 15 residues. Per germline, CDR1 SGHAT and CDR2 FQNNGV. The chain's CDR3 is CASRHLRDRAGKLFF. The CDR3 DNA follows: TGTGCCAGCAGGCATCTCCGGGACAGGGCGGGAAAACTGTTTTTT.

This rearrangement joins TRBV7-3 to TRBJ2-3; TRBD2 might be the D (5 bases). V was cut by 5 bases and J by 2 bases, with 8 bases left in between. Per the germline V gene, CDR1 is SGHTA and CDR2 is FQGTGA. This CDR3 has 13 residues. CDR3 in amino acids: CASSPGNTDTQYF. In DNA form, the CDR3 reads TGTGCCAGCAGCCCGGGAAACACAGATACGCAGTATTTT.

The J gene is TRBJ2-7, the V gene TRBV4-2, with TRBD1 identical over 7 bases. CDR1 is LGHNA, CDR2 YNFKEQ, per germline. This CDR3 is 15 amino acids long. Germline trimming cut 1 base from V and 5 bases from J; bases unmatched to any gene: 8. The CDR3 loop reads CASSQAQGLWDEQYF. In DNA form, the CDR3 reads TGTGCCAGCAGCCAAGCACAGGGGTTGTGGGACGAGCAGTACTTC.

This sequence joins TRBV6-2 or TRBV6-3 and TRBJ2-1; D is possibly TRBD1 (5 bases). The V and J ends lost 1 base and 10 bases respectively, with 8 bases between them. The CDR3 runs to 12 residues. CDR1 and CDR2 from the germline V gene are MNHEY and SVGEGT. DNA of the CDR3: TGTGCCAGCAGTTACTTTAGACAGGAGCAGTTCTTC. Its translation: CASSYFRQEQFF.